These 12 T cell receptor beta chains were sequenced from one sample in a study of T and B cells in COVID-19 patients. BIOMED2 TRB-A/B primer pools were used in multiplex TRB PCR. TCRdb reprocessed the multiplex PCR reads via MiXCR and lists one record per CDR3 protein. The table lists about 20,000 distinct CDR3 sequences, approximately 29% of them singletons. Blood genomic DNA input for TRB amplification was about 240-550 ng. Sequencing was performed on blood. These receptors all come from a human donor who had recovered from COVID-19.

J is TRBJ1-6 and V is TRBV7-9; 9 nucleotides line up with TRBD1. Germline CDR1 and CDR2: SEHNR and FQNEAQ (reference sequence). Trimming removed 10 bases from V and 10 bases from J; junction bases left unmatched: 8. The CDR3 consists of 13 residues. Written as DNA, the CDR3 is TGTGCCACCCCCGGGACAGGGCAATCACCCCTCCACTTT. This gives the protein CATPGTGQSPLHF.

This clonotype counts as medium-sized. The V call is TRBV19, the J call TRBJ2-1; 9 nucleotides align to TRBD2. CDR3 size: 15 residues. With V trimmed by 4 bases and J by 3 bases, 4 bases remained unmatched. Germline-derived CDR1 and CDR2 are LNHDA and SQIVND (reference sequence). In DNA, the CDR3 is TGTGCCAGTAGTAGCCTAGCGGGATTCTACAATGAGCAGTTCTTC. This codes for CASSSLAGFYNEQFF.

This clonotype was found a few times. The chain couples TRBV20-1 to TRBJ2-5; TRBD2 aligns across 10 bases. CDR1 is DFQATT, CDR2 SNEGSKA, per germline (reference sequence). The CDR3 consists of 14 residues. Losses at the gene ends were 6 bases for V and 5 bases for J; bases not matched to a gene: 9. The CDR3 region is CSAPIAGGAETQYF. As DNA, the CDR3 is TGCAGTGCCCCGATAGCGGGGGGCGCGGAGACCCAGTACTTC.

The CDR3 DNA reads as TGTGCCAGCAGTACGGGTAGCAGGGGTACAGATACGCAGTATTTT. Encoded protein: CASSTGSRGTDTQYF. The V call is TRBV27, the J call TRBJ2-3; possibly TRBD1 for D (6 bases). From germline, CDR1 is MNHEY and CDR2 SMNVEV (reference sequence). The CDR3 loop spans 15 amino acids. V was clipped by 5 bases and J by 3 bases, with 15 bases between them.

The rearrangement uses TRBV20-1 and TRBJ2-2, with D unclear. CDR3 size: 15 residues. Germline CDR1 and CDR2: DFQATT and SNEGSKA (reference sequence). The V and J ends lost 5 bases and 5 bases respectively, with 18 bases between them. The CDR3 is CSARPSRSSTGELFF. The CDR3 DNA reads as TGCAGTGCTCGACCTTCCCGGTCGAGTACCGGGGAGCTGTTTTTT.

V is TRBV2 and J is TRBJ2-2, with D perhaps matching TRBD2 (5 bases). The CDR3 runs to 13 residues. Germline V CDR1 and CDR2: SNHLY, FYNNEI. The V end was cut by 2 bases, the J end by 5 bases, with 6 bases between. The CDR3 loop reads CASSESGTGELFF. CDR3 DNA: TGTGCCAGCAGTGAATCGGGAACCGGGGAGCTGTTTTTT.

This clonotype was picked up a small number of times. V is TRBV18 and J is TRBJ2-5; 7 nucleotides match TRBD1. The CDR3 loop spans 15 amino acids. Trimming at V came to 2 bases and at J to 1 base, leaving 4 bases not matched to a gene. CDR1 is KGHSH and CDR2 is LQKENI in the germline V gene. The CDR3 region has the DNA TGTGCCAGCTCACCAAGGGCAGGGGGCCAAGAGACCCAGTACTTC. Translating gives CASSPRAGGQETQYF.

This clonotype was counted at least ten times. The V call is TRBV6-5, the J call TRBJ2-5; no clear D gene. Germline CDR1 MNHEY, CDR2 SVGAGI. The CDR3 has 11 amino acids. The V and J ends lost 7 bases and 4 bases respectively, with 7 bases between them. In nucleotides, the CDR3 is TGTGCCAGCACCCACGGAGAGACCCAGTACTTC. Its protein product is CASTHGETQYF.

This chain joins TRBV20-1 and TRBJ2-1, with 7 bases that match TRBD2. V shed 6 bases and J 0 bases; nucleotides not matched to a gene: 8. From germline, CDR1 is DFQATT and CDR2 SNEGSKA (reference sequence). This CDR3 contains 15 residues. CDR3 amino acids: CSANSGQSSYNEQFF. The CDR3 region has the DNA TGCAGTGCGAATAGCGGGCAAAGCTCCTACAATGAGCAGTTCTTC.

The CDR3 here is CSANGLSDGEQFF. The CDR3 nucleotides read TGCAGTGCTAACGGACTTAGCGATGGAGAGCAGTTCTTC. The chain has TRBV20-1 and TRBJ2-1, with D possibly being TRBD2 (5 bases). V was shortened by 4 bases and J by 10 bases, with 17 bases between the two germline ends. The germline CDR1 and CDR2 sequences are DFQATT and SNEGSKA (reference sequence). The CDR3 is 13 amino acids.

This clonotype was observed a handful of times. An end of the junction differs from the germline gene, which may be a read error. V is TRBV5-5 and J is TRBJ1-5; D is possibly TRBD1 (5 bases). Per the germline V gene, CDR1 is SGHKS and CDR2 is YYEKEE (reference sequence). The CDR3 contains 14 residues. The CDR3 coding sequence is TGCGCCAGCAGCTTGGAAGGGGACAATCAGCCCCAGCATTTT. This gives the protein CASSLEGDNQPQHF. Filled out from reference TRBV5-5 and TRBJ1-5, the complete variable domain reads DAGVTQSPTHLIKTRGQQVTLRCSPISGHKSVSWYQQVLGQGPQFIFQYYEKEERGRGNFPDRFSARQFPNYSSELNVNALLLGDSALYLCASSLEGDNQPQHFGDGTRLSIL.

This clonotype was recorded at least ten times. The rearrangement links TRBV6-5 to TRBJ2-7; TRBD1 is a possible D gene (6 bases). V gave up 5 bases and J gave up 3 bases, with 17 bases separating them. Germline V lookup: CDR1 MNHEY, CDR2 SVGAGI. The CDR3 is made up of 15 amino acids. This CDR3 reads CASSTGTSSHYEQYF. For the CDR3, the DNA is TGTGCCAGCAGTACCGGGACATCGTCCCACTACGAGCAGTACTTC.